This TCR beta chain originates from a study of graft-versus-host responses after intestinal transplantation. Details on this clone: Antigen unknown.

Produced via immunoSEQ multiplex PCR; TCRdb's table is partial and in-frame only. This table has some 130,000 clones, approximately 95% appearing once. The source material was unstimulated CD8+ T cells sorted from spleen or lymph node cells, sampled before intestinal transplant. The TCR comes from a human donor who received an intestinal transplant.

The CDR3 coding sequence is TGTGCCGCTGGAAACCTATGGGCTCCAGGATCTGGAAACACCATATATTTT. Translating it yields CAAGNLWAPGSGNTIYF. J is TRBJ1-3 and V is TRBV15; no clear D gene. This CDR3 is built from 17 residues. Germline V lookup: CDR1 LNHNV, CDR2 YYDKDF (reference sequence). V lost 11 bases, J lost 1 base, and 24 bases lay in between.